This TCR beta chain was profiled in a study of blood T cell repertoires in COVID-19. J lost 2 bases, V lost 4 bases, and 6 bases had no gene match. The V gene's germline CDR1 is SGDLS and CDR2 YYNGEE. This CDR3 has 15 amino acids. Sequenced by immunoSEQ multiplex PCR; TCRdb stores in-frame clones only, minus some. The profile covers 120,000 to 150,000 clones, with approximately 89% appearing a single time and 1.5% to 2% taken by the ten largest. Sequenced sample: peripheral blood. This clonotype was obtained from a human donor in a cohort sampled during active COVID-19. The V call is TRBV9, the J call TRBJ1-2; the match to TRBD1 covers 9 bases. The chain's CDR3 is CASSSYRGPNYGYTF. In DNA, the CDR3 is TGTGCCAGCAGCTCCTACAGGGGGCCGAACTATGGCTACACCTTC.